The T cell receptor (beta chain) described here comes from a study of Tregs in tolerant kidney transplant recipients. Per the germline V gene, CDR1 is LGHNA and CDR2 is YNFKEQ. V dropped 0 bases and J dropped 8 bases, with 19 bases sitting between them. The CDR3 extends over 16 amino acids. Some clones are missing from TCRdb's copy, which holds only in-frame ones; the method was immunoSEQ multiplex PCR. The sample holds some 240,000 clones, 84% seen once. The chain is built from TRBV4-2 and TRBJ1-2; TRBD1 might be the D (6 bases). This TCR was recovered from a human donor in good health. Sequenced material: CD4+ T cells from blood. The CDR3 here is CASSQDPNRVRTGYTF. CDR3 sequence (DNA): TGTGCCAGCAGCCAAGATCCTAACAGGGTTCGAACCGGCTACACCTTC.